The rows below give T cell receptor beta chains drawn from one sample of a study of cytomegalovirus exposure and HLA in healthy donors. Only in-frame clones appear in the TCRdb table, and some are missing; sequencing was by immunoSEQ multiplex PCR. The table shows about 120,000 clones, with over 75% occurring only once. The sample taken for sequencing was PBMCs. The receptors come from a woman under 30 in good health and CMV-seropositive. The CDR3 runs from the conserved cysteine through the conserved F or W. The D gene is left open where the match is weak. Clone size is shown for a subset of rows, as once, few, many or a class of expanded clone.

j_call d_call clone_size cdr3_length v_call cdr3_aa cdr3_nt
TRBJ1-1 . . 13 TRBV7-9 CASTGQSNTEAFF TGTGCCAGCACCGGACAGTCCAACACTGAAGCTTTCTTT
TRBJ2-7 TRBD2 . 13 TRBV25-1 CASSGTSTYEQYF TGTGCCAGCAGTGGGACTAGTACCTACGAGCAGTACTTC
TRBJ1-2 TRBD1 . 13 TRBV19 CATKRQGDYGYTF TGTGCCACCAAAAGACAGGGGGACTATGGCTACACCTTC
TRBJ1-2 TRBD1 . 15 TRBV6-5 CASSPRTGSSYGYTF TGTGCCAGCAGTCCCCGGACAGGGTCGAGCTATGGCTACACCTTC
TRBJ2-5 . . 12 TRBV27 CASSQNQETQYF TGTGCCAGCAGTCAGAACCAAGAGACCCAGTACTTC
TRBJ2-1 TRBD2 . 16 TRBV7-3 CASSLRRGGSYNEQFF TGTGCCAGCAGCTTACGGCGGGGGGGTTCCTACAATGAGCAGTTCTTC
TRBJ2-5 . . 14 TRBV6-1 CASSVDSPQETQYF TGTGCCAGCAGTGTTGACAGTCCTCAAGAGACCCAGTACTTC
TRBJ2-3 TRBD2 . 14 TRBV6-6 CASLEIAGVDTQYF TGTGCCAGTCTCGAGATAGCGGGAGTAGATACGCAGTATTTT
TRBJ1-1 . . 16 TRBV6-1 CASSGLKTDWNTEAFF TGTGCCAGCAGTGGGCTGAAGACTGATTGGAACACTGAAGCTTTCTTT
TRBJ1-3 TRBD1 . 16 TRBV9 CASSLRGDRAGNTIYF TGTGCCAGCAGCCTAAGGGGGGACAGGGCCGGAAACACCATATATTTT
TRBJ1-1 TRBD1 . 14 TRBV30 CAWNGRQGNTEAFF TGTGCCTGGAATGGCCGACAGGGTAACACTGAAGCTTTCTTT
TRBJ2-7 TRBD2 . 15 TRBV6-5 CASSYSSSGISEQYF TGTGCCAGCAGTTACTCGAGCAGCGGGATAAGCGAGCAGTACTTC
TRBJ1-1 TRBD1 . 16 TRBV5-4 CASTSRDRGRVTEAFF TGTGCCAGCACCTCTAGGGACAGGGGGCGTGTCACTGAAGCTTTCTTT
TRBJ1-1 TRBD1 once 14 TRBV9 CASSVGTGGNEAFF TGTGCCAGCAGCGTAGGGACAGGGGGGAACGAAGCTTTCTTT
TRBJ1-1 TRBD1 . 15 TRBV29-1 CSVPGGSNRNTEAFF TGCAGCGTTCCAGGGGGCTCTAATAGAAACACTGAAGCTTTCTTT
TRBJ1-1 . . 12 TRBV30 CAWGDGNTEAFF TGTGCCTGGGGAGACGGGAACACTGAAGCTTTCTTT
TRBJ2-7 . . 15 TRBV18 CASSPRGAGSYEQYF TGTGCCAGCTCACCGAGGGGCGCGGGGTCCTACGAGCAGTACTTC
TRBJ2-4 . few 11 TRBV18 CASSPPDIQYF TGTGCCAGCTCACCTCCGGACATTCAGTACTTC
TRBJ2-1 . . 17 TRBV18 CASSLGGRRSSYNEQFF TGTGCCAGCTCACTAGGGGGACGGAGGAGCTCCTACAATGAGCAGTTCTTC
TRBJ1-5 . . 16 TRBV5-3 CARSLLWGDWNQPQHF TGTGCCAGAAGCTTGCTGTGGGGCGATTGGAATCAGCCCCAGCATTTT
TRBJ1-6 . . 13 TRBV18 CASSPSDNSPLHF TGTGCCAGCTCACCGTCAGATAATTCACCCCTCCACTTT
TRBJ1-2 TRBD1 . 13 TRBV7-9 CASSRDRDYGYTF TGTGCCAGCAGCCGCGACAGGGACTATGGCTACACCTTC
TRBJ1-4 . . 15 TRBV18 CASSPPGGSNEKLFF TGTGCCAGCTCACCACCCGGTGGTTCTAATGAAAAACTGTTTTTT
TRBJ2-3 . . 16 TRBV11-3 CASSLGGRKGADTQYF TGTGCCAGCAGCTTAGGGGGGCGGAAAGGGGCAGATACGCAGTATTTT
TRBJ1-3 . . 14 TRBV19 CATLQGQLGNTIYF TGTGCCACCCTCCAAGGACAGCTTGGAAACACCATATATTTT
TRBJ2-7 TRBD1 few 13 TRBV7-9 CASSGGQGNEQYF TGTGCCAGCAGCGGCGGACAGGGGAACGAGCAGTACTTC
TRBJ1-5 . . 15 TRBV5-5 CASSLAGNSNQPQHF TGTGCCAGCAGCTTGGCAGGGAATAGCAATCAGCCCCAGCATTTT